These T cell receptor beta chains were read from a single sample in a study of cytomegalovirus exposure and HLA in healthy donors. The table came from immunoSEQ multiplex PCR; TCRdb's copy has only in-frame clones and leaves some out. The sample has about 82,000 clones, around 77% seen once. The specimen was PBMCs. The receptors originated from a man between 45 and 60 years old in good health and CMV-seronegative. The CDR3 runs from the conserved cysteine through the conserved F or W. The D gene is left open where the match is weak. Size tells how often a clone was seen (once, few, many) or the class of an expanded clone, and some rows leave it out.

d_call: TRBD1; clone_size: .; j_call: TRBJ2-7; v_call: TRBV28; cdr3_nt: TGTGCCAGCAGGGGACAGGGGCAGAGTTACGAGCAGTACTTC; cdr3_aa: CASRGQGQSYEQYF
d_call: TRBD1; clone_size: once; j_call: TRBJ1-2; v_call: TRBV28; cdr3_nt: TGTGCCAGCAGTTTACAGGGGGCTAACTATGGCTACACCTTC; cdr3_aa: CASSLQGANYGYTF
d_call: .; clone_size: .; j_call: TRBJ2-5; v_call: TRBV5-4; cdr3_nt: TGTGCCAGCAGTTCAAGGACAGCAGAAGAGACCCAGTACTTC; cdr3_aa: CASSSRTAEETQYF
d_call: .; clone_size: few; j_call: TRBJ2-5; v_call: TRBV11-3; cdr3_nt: TGTGCCAGCAGCTTTAGCCGGGTCGAAGGTCCAGAGACCCAGTACTTC; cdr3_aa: CASSFSRVEGPETQYF
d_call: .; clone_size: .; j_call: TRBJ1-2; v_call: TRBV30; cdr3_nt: TGTGCCTGGAGTGTAACTGACTATGGCTACACCTTC; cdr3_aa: CAWSVTDYGYTF
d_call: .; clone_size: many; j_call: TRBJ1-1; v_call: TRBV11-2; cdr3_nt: TGTGCCAGCAGCTTCGACGGCAGGGGCGGCACTGAAGCTTTCTTT; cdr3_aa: CASSFDGRGGTEAFF
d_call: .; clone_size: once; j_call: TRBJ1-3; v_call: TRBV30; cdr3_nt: TGTGCCTCCCTATTCTCAGGAAACACCATATATTTT; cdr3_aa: CASLFSGNTIYF
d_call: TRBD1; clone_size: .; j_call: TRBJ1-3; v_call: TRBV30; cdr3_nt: TGTGCCTGGAGTGTACAGGGGGCTGGAAACACCATATATTTT; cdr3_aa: CAWSVQGAGNTIYF
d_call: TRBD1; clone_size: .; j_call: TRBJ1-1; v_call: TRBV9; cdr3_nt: TGTGCCAGCAGCGTTCAGGGGGAGAGCACTGAAGCTTTCTTT; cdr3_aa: CASSVQGESTEAFF
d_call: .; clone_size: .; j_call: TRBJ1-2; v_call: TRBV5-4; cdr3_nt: TGTGCCAGCAGCCGGGTAGACTCTAACTATGGCTACACCTTC; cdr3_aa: CASSRVDSNYGYTF
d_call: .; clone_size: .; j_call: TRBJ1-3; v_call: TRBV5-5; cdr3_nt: TGTGCCAGCAGCTTGGCCGGGACATCCTCACCCTCATCTGGAAACACCATATATTTT; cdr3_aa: CASSLAGTSSPSSGNTIYF
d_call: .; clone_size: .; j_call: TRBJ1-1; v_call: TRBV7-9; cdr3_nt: TGTGCCAGCAGCTTAAGGTCAGGCCGAAACACTGAAGCTTTCTTT; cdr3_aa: CASSLRSGRNTEAFF
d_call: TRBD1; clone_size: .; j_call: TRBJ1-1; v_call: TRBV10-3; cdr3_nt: TGTGCCATCAGCCAGTTGGGACAGGGGAACGGTGAAGCTTTCTTT; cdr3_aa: CAISQLGQGNGEAFF
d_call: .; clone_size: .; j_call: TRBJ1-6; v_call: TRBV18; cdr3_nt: TGTGCCAGCTCACGCGGGGAGCGGAATTCACCCCTCCACTTT; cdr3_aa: CASSRGERNSPLHF
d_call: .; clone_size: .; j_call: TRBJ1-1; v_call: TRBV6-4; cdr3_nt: TGTGCCAGCAGGATTGGGGGCAACACTGAAGCTTTCTTT; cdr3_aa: CASRIGGNTEAFF
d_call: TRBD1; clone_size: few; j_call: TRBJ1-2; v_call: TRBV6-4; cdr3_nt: TGTGCCAGCAGTGCCGACAGGGGGCTTTCTGGCTACACCTTC; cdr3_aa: CASSADRGLSGYTF
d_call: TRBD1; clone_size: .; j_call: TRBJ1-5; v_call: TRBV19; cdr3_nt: TGTGCCAGTAGCTCGAATCTTGGACAGGGCAATCAGCCCCAGCATTTT; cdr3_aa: CASSSNLGQGNQPQHF
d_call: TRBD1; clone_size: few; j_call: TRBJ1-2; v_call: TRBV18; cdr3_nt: TGTGCCAGCTCATCTAGGGGGCAGGGCTATGGCTACACCTTC; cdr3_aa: CASSSRGQGYGYTF
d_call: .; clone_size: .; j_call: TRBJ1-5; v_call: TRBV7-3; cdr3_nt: TGTGCCAGCAGCCTAGTCGGGGGAGGTCAGCCCCAGCATTTT; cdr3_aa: CASSLVGGGQPQHF
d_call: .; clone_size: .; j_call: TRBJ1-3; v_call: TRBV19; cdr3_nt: TGTGCCAGTACTCCCCCGGAGGGTACGGGAAACACCATATATTTT; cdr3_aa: CASTPPEGTGNTIYF
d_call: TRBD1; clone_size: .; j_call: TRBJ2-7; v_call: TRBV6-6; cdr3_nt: TGTGCCAGCAGCCGACAGGGTGGGGGATTTGAGCAGTACTTC; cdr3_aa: CASSRQGGGFEQYF
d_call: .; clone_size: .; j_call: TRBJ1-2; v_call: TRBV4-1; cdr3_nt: TGCGCCAGCAGCCCACTCACAGGGATATATGGCTACACCTTC; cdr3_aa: CASSPLTGIYGYTF
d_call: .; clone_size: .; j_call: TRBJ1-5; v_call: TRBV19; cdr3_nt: TGTGCCAGTAGTACCCCCGGAGCCTCCTCGCGGCAGCCCCAGCATTTT; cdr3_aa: CASSTPGASSRQPQHF
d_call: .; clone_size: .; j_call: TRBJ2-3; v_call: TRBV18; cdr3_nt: TGTGCCAGCTCACCGTCGAGGGGGAATACGCAGTATTTT; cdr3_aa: CASSPSRGNTQYF
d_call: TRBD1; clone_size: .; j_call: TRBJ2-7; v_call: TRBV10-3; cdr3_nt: TGTGCCATCACCGTGGGACAGGAATACGAGCAGTACTTC; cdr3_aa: CAITVGQEYEQYF
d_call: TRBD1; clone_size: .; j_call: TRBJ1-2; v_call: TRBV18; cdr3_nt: TGTGCCAGCTCTCTCGACAGGGGTCCTTGGTCCTTCTATGGCTACACCTTC; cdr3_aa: CASSLDRGPWSFYGYTF
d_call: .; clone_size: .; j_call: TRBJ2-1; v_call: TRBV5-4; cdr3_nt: TGTGCCAGCAGCTTGGCGGCGGGGGCGGACTACAATGAGCAGTTCTTC; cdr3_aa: CASSLAAGADYNEQFF
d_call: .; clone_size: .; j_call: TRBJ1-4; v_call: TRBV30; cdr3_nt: TGTGCCTGGAGTGTCCGTACGGGAACTAATGAAAAACTGTTTTTT; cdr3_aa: CAWSVRTGTNEKLFF
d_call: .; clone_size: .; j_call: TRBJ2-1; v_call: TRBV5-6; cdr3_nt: TGTGCCAGCAGCCCCGACCGGCGGAGCTCCTACAATGAGCAGTTCTTC; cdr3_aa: CASSPDRRSSYNEQFF
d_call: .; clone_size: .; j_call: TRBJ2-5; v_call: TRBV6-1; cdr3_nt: TGTGCCAGTAGGAAGAGGGGGCAAGAGACCCAGTACTTC; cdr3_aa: CASRKRGQETQYF
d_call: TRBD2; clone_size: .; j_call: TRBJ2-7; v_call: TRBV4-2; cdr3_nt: TGTGCCAGCAGCCAAGATTCTAGCGGGGGAGGTTACGAGCAGTACTTC; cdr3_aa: CASSQDSSGGGYEQYF
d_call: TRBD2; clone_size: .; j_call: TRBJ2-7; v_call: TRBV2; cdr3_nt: TGTGCCAGCAGGATGGGGAGGGGTGGGCTCTACGAGCAGTACTTC; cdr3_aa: CASRMGRGGLYEQYF
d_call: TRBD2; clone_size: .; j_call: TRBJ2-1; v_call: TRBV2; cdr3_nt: TGTGCCAGCAGGCTGACTAGCGGGGGGGCTGCGAGCTCCTACAATGAGCAGTTCTTC; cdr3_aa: CASRLTSGGAASSYNEQFF
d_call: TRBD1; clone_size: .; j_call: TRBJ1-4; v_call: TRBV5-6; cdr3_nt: TGTGCCAGCAGCTTGGGTGGGACAGGGAGAGGTGAGAATGAAAAACTGTTTTTT; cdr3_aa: CASSLGGTGRGENEKLFF
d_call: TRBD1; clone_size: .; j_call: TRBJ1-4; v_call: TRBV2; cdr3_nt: TGTGCCAGCGTTGGACAGGGGCAGGCTAATGAAAAACTGTTTTTT; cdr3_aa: CASVGQGQANEKLFF
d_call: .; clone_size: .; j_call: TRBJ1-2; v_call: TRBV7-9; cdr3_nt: TGTGCCAGCAGCTTAGGGGGCCGGACCTTGGGCTACACCTTC; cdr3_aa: CASSLGGRTLGYTF
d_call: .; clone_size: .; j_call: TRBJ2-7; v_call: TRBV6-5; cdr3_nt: TGTGCCAGCAGTTTGGGGGCAACCTACGAGCAGTACTTC; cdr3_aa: CASSLGATYEQYF